The rows below give T cell receptor beta chains drawn from one sample of a study of T cells in Graves' hyperthyroidism and ophthalmopathy. TCRdb independently ran MiXCR on the multiplex PCR reads; one entry per CDR3 protein. Of more than 350,000 distinct CDR3 sequences in the sample, about 15% were seen once. Sequencing was performed on blood. The receptors were sampled from a woman aged 60-70 years with Graves' ophthalmopathy. Each CDR3 is given with its conserved first and last residue. A D gene is named only where the DNA matches it firmly. Clone size is given for some rows only: seen once, a few or many times, or a class if the clone is expanded.

>TRBV20-1|TRBJ2-5|NA|NA
TGCAGTGCTCCATACAGGCAAGAGACCCAGTACTTC
CSAPYRQETQYF
>TRBV5-6|TRBJ1-5|NA|many
TGTGCCAGCAGCTTGTGGGGGGCGGGTCAGCCCCAGCATTTT
CASSLWGAGQPQHF
>TRBV7-3|TRBJ2-7|TRBD2|NA
TGTGCCAGCAGCCCCCGGACTAGCGGGAGGGCCTTCTGGTGGGGAGAGCAGTACTTC
CASSPRTSGRAFWWGEQYF
>TRBV12-3/TRBV12-4|TRBJ2-1|NA|many
TGTGCCAGCAATGGCGGGCCCCCTTACAATGAGCAGTTCTTC
CASNGGPPYNEQFF
>TRBV2|TRBJ1-1|TRBD1|many
TGTGCCAGCGGCCGGACAGGGGAGAACACTGAAGCTTTCTTT
CASGRTGENTEAFF
>TRBV6-1|TRBJ2-7|TRBD1|many
TGTGCCAGCGGGACAGGGTACTCCTACGAGCAGTACTTC
CASGTGYSYEQYF
>TRBV29-1|TRBJ2-3|TRBD1|few
TGCAGCGCAGGCGACAGGGGTCCGGTAGCGGACAGCACAGATACGCAGTATTTT
CSAGDRGPVADSTDTQYF
>TRBV29-1|TRBJ2-4|NA|NA
TGCAGCGTTCACAGGGCGGACATTCAGTACTTC
CSVHRADIQYF
>TRBV28|TRBJ1-1|TRBD1|many
TGTGCCAGCAGCGTACCCGGGACAGGGAAGAGGGCTGAAGCTTTCTTT
CASSVPGTGKRAEAFF
>TRBV20-1|TRBJ2-2|NA|many
TGCAGTGCTAGAGATCCCGGTTGGGGCACCGGGGAGCTGTTTTTT
CSARDPGWGTGELFF
>TRBV20-1|TRBJ2-1|TRBD2|many
TGCAGTGCTTTAGAGAGGGGACTAGCGGGGTACAATGAGCAGTTCTTC
CSALERGLAGYNEQFF
>TRBV27|TRBJ2-3|NA|many
TGTGCCAGCAGTTTATCCGGTGTAGCGAGATCTAGCACAGATACGCAGTATTTT
CASSLSGVARSSTDTQYF
>TRBV7-2|TRBJ2-5|TRBD2|NA
TGTGCCAGCAGCCCCTGGACTAGCGGACAAGAGACCCAGTACTTC
CASSPWTSGQETQYF
>TRBV9|TRBJ2-1|NA|few
TGTGCCAGCAGCGTAGACTGGGACACAAACTACAATGAGCAGTTCTTC
CASSVDWDTNYNEQFF
>TRBV5-4|TRBJ2-7|NA|many
TGTGCCAGCAGCTTAGGCGAGCGGAGCTCCTACGAGCAGTACTTC
CASSLGERSSYEQYF
>TRBV2|TRBJ2-4|NA|many
TGTGCCAGCAGTGAGGATCCGGCCAAAAACATTCAGTACTTC
CASSEDPAKNIQYF
>TRBV7-3|TRBJ2-7|NA|many
TGTGCCAGCAGCTTAGAGAAGTCGGGGGAGCAGTACTTC
CASSLEKSGEQYF
>TRBV12-3/TRBV12-4|TRBJ1-2|TRBD1|many
TGTGCCAGCAGGGGGACAGGGTGGAACTATGGCTACACCTTC
CASRGTGWNYGYTF
>TRBV20-1|TRBJ2-4|NA|NA
TGCAGTGCTAGTACGGCTAGTGGCATTCAGTACTTC
CSASTASGIQYF
>TRBV12-3/TRBV12-4|TRBJ2-5|NA|many
TGTGCCAGCAGTATCGGGATCCAAGAGACCCAGTACTTC
CASSIGIQETQYF
>TRBV2|TRBJ2-3|NA|many
TGTGCCAGCATGAAGGTGGCGAGGGGCGCAGATACGCAGTATTTT
CASMKVARGADTQYF
>TRBV9|TRBJ1-1|NA|NA
TGTGCCAGCAGCGAGGGACCGGGCACTGAAGCTTTCTTT
CASSEGPGTEAFF
>TRBV4-2|TRBJ2-1|TRBD2|few
TGTGCCAGCAGCCAAGAACTAGCGGGAGGGTGGAATGAGCAGTTCTTC
CASSQELAGGWNEQFF
>TRBV6-1|TRBJ1-5|NA|NA
TGTGCCAGCAGTGAATATGGGCAGCCCCAGCATTTT
CASSEYGQPQHF
>TRBV7-2|TRBJ2-5|NA|many
TGTGCCAGCAGCTCACAGGGCTGGGAGACCCAGTACTTC
CASSSQGWETQYF
>TRBV28|TRBJ2-3|NA|many
TGTGCCAGCAGTCCCAGCTCCGCCCGATACTCCACGGATACGCAGTATTTT
CASSPSSARYSTDTQYF
>TRBV11-1|TRBJ2-2|NA|many
TGTGCCAGCAGCCCATGGGGGGAGGCAACCGGGGAGCTGTTTTTT
CASSPWGEATGELFF
>TRBV7-3|TRBJ1-1|NA|many
TGTGCCAGCAGCTTATCGGGGGGCTCCATGAACACTGAAGCTTTCTTT
CASSLSGGSMNTEAFF
>TRBV5-1|TRBJ2-7|TRBD1|few
TGCGCCAGCAGCGCCTCCCCGGGACAGGGTACCTACGAGCAGTACTTC
CASSASPGQGTYEQYF
>TRBV3-1|TRBJ1-5|NA|many
TGTGCCAGCAGCCGGGGGTCGGGGGCTAATCAGCCCCAGCATTTT
CASSRGSGANQPQHF
>TRBV4-1|TRBJ2-2|NA|NA
TGCGCCAGCAGCCAAAATGTGGGAGCAAACACCGGGGAGCTGTTTTTT
CASSQNVGANTGELFF
>TRBV9|TRBJ1-2|TRBD1|few
TGTGCCAGCAGCGCGTTGGGACAGGGGGCACGATATGGCTACACCTTC
CASSALGQGARYGYTF
>TRBV6-2/TRBV6-3|TRBJ2-5|NA|many
TGTGCCAGCAGGGCATCATCGCGGGAGACCCAGTACTTC
CASRASSRETQYF
>TRBV18|TRBJ2-3|TRBD1|NA
TGTGCCAGCTCACCGCCACGACAGGGAACTAGCACAGATACGCAGTATTTT
CASSPPRQGTSTDTQYF
>TRBV7-3|TRBJ2-1|TRBD2|many
TGTGCCAGCAGCTTAGACGGGACTAGCGTCCTCGCTGAGCAGTTCTTC
CASSLDGTSVLAEQFF
>TRBV2|TRBJ2-2|NA|few
TGTGCCAGCAGTGCTTTCGGGCAGCCCACCGGGGAGCTGTTTTTT
CASSAFGQPTGELFF
>TRBV27|TRBJ2-5|NA|many
TGTGCCAGCAGTCCACACCCCTCACAAGAGACCCAGTACTTC
CASSPHPSQETQYF
>TRBV24-1|TRBJ2-2|NA|few
TGTGCCACCGAGAACCTGAACACCGGGGAGCTGTTTTTT
CATENLNTGELFF
>TRBV9|TRBJ2-1|NA|few
TGTGCCAGCAGCCCCGGAATGGGCTCCTACAATGAGCAGTTCTTC
CASSPGMGSYNEQFF
>TRBV3-1|TRBJ2-2|NA|NA
TGTGCCAGCAGCCTCATCCCGCGCCGAGACACTACGAACACCGGGGAGCTGTTTTTT
CASSLIPRRDTTNTGELFF
>TRBV5-1|TRBJ1-5|TRBD1|many
TGTGCCAGCAGTTTACAGGGGAATCAGCCCCAGCATTTT
CASSLQGNQPQHF
>TRBV4-1|TRBJ2-5|TRBD2|NA
TGCGCCAGCAGCCCCGAGAGGTGGGGGGGGACCCAGTACTTC
CASSPERWGGTQYF
>TRBV7-9|TRBJ2-2|NA|few
TGTGCCAGCAACGAGGACAGGAACACCGGGGAGCTGTTTTTT
CASNEDRNTGELFF
>TRBV10-3|TRBJ2-7|NA|few
TGTGCCATCAGTGAGCGAGGACCAGTCTACGAGCAGTACTTC
CAISERGPVYEQYF
>TRBV28|TRBJ1-1|TRBD1|many
TGTGCCAGCGTACCGGGACAGGGGGACACTGAAGCTTTCTTT
CASVPGQGDTEAFF
>TRBV20-1|TRBJ2-5|NA|many
TGCAGTGCTAGTACGGCAGGGCGGGGAACAGAGACCCAGTACTTC
CSASTAGRGTETQYF
>TRBV30|TRBJ2-7|TRBD2|few
TGTGCCTGGAGTGTATCGGGACTAGCGGGATACGAGCAGTACTTC
CAWSVSGLAGYEQYF
>TRBV18|TRBJ2-3|NA|few
TGTGCCAGCTCACCTAGGGCGGCTAGCACAGATACGCAGTATTTT
CASSPRAASTDTQYF